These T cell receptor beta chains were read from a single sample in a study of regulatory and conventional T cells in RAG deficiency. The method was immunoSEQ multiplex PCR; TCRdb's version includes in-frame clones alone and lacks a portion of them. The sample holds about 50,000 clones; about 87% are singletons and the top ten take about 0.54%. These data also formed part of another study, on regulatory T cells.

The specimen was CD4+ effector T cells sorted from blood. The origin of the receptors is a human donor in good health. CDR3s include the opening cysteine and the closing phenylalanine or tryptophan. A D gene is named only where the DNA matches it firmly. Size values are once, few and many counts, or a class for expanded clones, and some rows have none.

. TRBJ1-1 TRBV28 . TGTGCCAGCAGTTTAAGTATCGGAGCCGGTGGCACTGAAGCTTTCTTT CASSLSIGAGGTEAFF
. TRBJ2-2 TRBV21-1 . TGTGCCAGCAGCTATAGCGGGGGGACCTACACCGGGGAGCTGTTTTTT CASSYSGGTYTGELFF
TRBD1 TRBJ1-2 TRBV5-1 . TGCGCCAGCAGCTTGCAGGGGGAGGATGGCTACACCTTC CASSLQGEDGYTF
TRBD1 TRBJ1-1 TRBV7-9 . TGTGCCAGCAGCCTAACAGGGGTGGGCACTGAAGCTTTCTTT CASSLTGVGTEAFF
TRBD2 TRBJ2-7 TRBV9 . TGTGCCAGCAGCGCCGGACTAGCGACGGGTGAGCAGTACTTC CASSAGLATGEQYF
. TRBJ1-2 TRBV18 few TGTGCCAGCTCTGAGGGCGCGGGGTATGGCTACACCTTC CASSEGAGYGYTF
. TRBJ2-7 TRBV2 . TGTGCCAGCAGTGAATTGGGGCTACCATCCTACGAGCAGTACTTC CASSELGLPSYEQYF
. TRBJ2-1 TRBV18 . TGTGCCAGCTCACCACCGAAACAGGGCGTAATGTACAATGAGCAGTTCTTC CASSPPKQGVMYNEQFF
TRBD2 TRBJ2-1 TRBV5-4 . TGTGCCGGCAGCTTGACTAGCGGGAGGACGAATGAGCAGTTCTTC CAGSLTSGRTNEQFF
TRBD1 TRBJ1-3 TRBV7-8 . TGTGCCAGCAGCTTAAGGACAGGCGGTATTAGAAACACCATATATTTT CASSLRTGGIRNTIYF
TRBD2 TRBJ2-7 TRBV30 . TGTGCCTGGAACCGGGGCGGGAGCGGGTCCTACGAGCAGTACTTC CAWNRGGSGSYEQYF
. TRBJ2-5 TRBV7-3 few TGTGCCAGCAGCCCCGGAGTTCAAGAGACCCAGTACTTC CASSPGVQETQYF